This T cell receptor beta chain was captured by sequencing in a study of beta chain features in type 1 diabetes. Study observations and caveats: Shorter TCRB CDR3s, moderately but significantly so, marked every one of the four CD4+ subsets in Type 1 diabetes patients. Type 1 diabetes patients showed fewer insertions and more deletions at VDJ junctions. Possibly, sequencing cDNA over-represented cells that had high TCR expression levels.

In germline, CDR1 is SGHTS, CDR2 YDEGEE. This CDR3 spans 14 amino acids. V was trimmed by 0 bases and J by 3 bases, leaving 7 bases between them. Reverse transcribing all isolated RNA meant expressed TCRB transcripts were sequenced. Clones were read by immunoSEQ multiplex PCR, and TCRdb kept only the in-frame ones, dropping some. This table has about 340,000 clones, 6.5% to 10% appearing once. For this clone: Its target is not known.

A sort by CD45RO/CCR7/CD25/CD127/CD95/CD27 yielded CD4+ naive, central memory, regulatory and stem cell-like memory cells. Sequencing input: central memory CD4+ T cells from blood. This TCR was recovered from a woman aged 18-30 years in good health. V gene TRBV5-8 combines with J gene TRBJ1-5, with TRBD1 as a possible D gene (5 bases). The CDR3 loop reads CASSLGQLNQPQHF. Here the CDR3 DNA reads TGTGCCAGCAGCTTGGGACAGCTCAATCAGCCCCAGCATTTT.